This TCR beta chain emerged from a study of blood T cells in healthy people across ages. Per germline, CDR1 MDHEN and CDR2 SYDVKM. V shed 5 bases and J 8 bases; nucleotides not matched to a gene: 9. The CDR3 sequence is 15 residues long. Primers used in a second PCR of roughly 6 to 11 cycles were a sample-barcoded 5' primer and a J-beta primer mix. TCRdb reprocessed the 5' RACE reads via MiXCR and lists one record per CDR3 protein. The sample shows 1.5 million to 2 million distinct CDR3 sequences, more than 35% of them seen only once. Whole-study results and caveats: PBMCs were not sorted, which prevented a conclusive comparison of naive versus antigen-experienced cells. There were more naive CD4+ cells and higher diversity in long-lived donors than in aged donors.

The authors isolated at least 6.5 million PBMCs per sample. As to this clonotype: What it binds is not known.

Sequenced material: blood. The chain carries TRBV28 and TRBJ1-4; the match to TRBD1 covers 9 bases. The TCR comes from a human donor in good health. The CDR3 spells CASSPRTGVKEKLFF. The CDR3 bases are TGTGCCAGCAGTCCCAGGACAGGGGTCAAGGAAAAACTGTTTTTT.